The 23 T cell receptor beta chains reported below all come from one sample, sequenced in a study of blood T cells in healthy people across ages. With a J-beta primer mix and a sample-barcoded 5' primer, a second PCR ran 7 to 11 cycles. One entry per CDR3 protein results from TCRdb running MiXCR on the 5' RACE reads. Of roughly 410,000 distinct CDR3 sequences in the sample, approximately 47% were seen once. The sequenced sample was blood. The receptors stem from a man aged 55-75 years in good health.

The rearrangement links TRBV28 to TRBJ2-5, with D unclear. This CDR3 is 15 amino acids long. Germline V gene data show CDR1 as MDHEN and CDR2 as SYDVKM. Trimming stripped 3 bases from V and 2 bases from J, with 13 bases between. CDR3 sequence (DNA): TGTGCCAGCAGTTTTTATGAGACCCGTCAAGAGACCCAGTACTTC. It translates to CASSFYETRQETQYF.

This chain connects TRBV27 to TRBJ2-1; tentatively, D is TRBD1 or TRBD2 (5 bases each). The CDR3 has 17 residues. Trimming took off 6 bases at V and 2 bases at J, with 20 bases between the two ends. Germline-derived CDR1 and CDR2 are MNHEY and SMNVEV (reference sequence). The CDR3 DNA reads as TGTGCCAGCAGACTCGCCGGGGCGCTAGGCACCTACAATGAGCAGTTCTTC. This gives the protein CASRLAGALGTYNEQFF.

This clonotype has just one count. The chain joins TRBV25-1 to TRBJ1-2; no reliable D call. Trimming shortened V by 6 bases and J by 5 bases, and 1 base separated the two germline ends. Germline V gene data show CDR1 as MGHDK and CDR2 as SYGVNS. The CDR3 consists of 9 residues. Here the CDR3 DNA reads TGTGCCAGCAGGTATGGCTACACCTTC. It codes for CASRYGYTF.

This chain joins TRBV5-1 and TRBJ2-7; tentative D call: TRBD2 (6 bases). Per the germline V gene, CDR1 is SGHRS and CDR2 is YFSETQ. V was clipped by 3 bases and J by 1 base, with 11 bases between them. CDR3 length equals 14 residues. The CDR3 nucleotides are TGCGCCAGCAGCTCGCAAAGCGGGTCCTACGAGCAGTACTTC. It is translated as CASSSQSGSYEQYF.

The genes are TRBV7-2 and TRBJ2-3; 8 bases are shared with TRBD1. There are 16 residues in the CDR3. Losses at the gene ends were 3 bases for V and 3 bases for J; bases not matched to a gene: 8. CDR1 is SGHTA and CDR2 is FQGNSA in the germline V gene. The CDR3 is CASSLAGTGLTDTQYF. The DNA for the CDR3 is TGTGCCAGCAGCTTGGCGGGGACAGGCCTGACAGATACGCAGTATTTT.

V gene TRBV19 combines with J gene TRBJ2-1, with 8 bases lining up with TRBD2. The trim removed 6 bases at V and 7 bases at J, leaving 5 bases unmatched. The CDR3 consists of 13 residues. CDR1 and CDR2 (germline): LNHDA, SQIVND (reference sequence). The DNA of the CDR3 is TGTGCCAGTAGGAAAGCGGGGGAAAATGAGCAGTTCTTC. Its protein product is CASRKAGENEQFF.

The chain recombines TRBV12-3 or TRBV12-4 with TRBJ2-3; D gene ambiguous. V lost 6 bases and J 0 bases, leaving 10 bases between the germline ends. The CDR3 contains 14 residues. CDR3 nucleotides: TGTGCCAGCAGCCCGACGGCAAGCACAGATACGCAGTATTTT. It translates to CASSPTASTDTQYF.

V and J are TRBV7-6 and TRBJ2-5; either TRBD1 or TRBD2 may fit D (6 bases each). CDR1 is SGHVS, CDR2 FNYEAQ, per germline. Trimming left V 1 base short and J 4 bases short, with 16 bases between. The CDR3 totals 16 residues. The CDR3 bases are TGTGCCAGCAGCTTAGTGGTGGGGGGCTCCCCAGAGACCCAGTACTTC. Protein product: CASSLVVGGSPETQYF. The complete variable domain, with remaining parts taken from reference TRBV7-6 and TRBJ2-5, reads GAGVSQSPRYKVTKRGQDVALRCDPISGHVSLYWYRQALGQGPEFLTYFNYEAQQDKSGLPNDRFSAERPEGSISTLTIQRTEQRDSAMYRCASSLVVGGSPETQYFGPGTRLLVL.

The table lists this clonotype with many counts. The chain is built from TRBV7-6 and TRBJ2-3, with 8 bases identical to TRBD2. This CDR3 is built from 13 residues. V gave up 4 bases and J gave up 9 bases; unmatched junction bases: 6. Germline CDR1 reads SGHVS; CDR2 reads FNYEAQ. Here the CDR3 DNA reads TGTGCCAGCAGCTCGACTAGCGCGGGGACGCAGTATTTT. It encodes CASSSTSAGTQYF.

The chain joins TRBV20-1 to TRBJ2-7; perhaps TRBD1 as D (6 bases). Per germline, CDR1 DFQATT and CDR2 SNEGSKA (reference sequence). V lost 5 bases and J 4 bases, leaving 9 bases between the germline ends. This CDR3 has 11 residues. The CDR3 DNA is TGCAGTGCTGAGGGGGAATACGAGCAGTACTTC. It codes for CSAEGEYEQYF.

This clonotype came up once. The chain employs TRBV20-1 and TRBJ1-2; unclear D gene. CDR1 and CDR2 from the germline V gene are DFQATT and SNEGSKA (reference sequence). V lost 0 bases and J 4 bases, leaving 9 bases between the germline ends. There are 13 residues in the CDR3. This CDR3 reads CSAREHASYGYTF. CDR3 DNA sequence: TGCAGTGCTAGAGAACACGCCTCCTATGGCTACACCTTC.

J is TRBJ2-7 and V is TRBV25-1; 11 nucleotides align to TRBD1. Trimming cost V 5 bases and J 7 bases; bases outside gene matches: 4. Germline V gives CDR1 MGHDK, CDR2 SYGVNS. This CDR3 has 13 amino acids. CDR3 sequence: CASSRDRGGEQYF. For the CDR3, the DNA is TGTGCCAGCAGTAGGGACAGGGGGGGAGAGCAGTACTTC.

The chain has TRBV7-8 and TRBJ2-7, with TRBD2 as a possible D gene (6 bases). The V end lost 6 bases, the J end lost 2 bases, and 17 bases lay between the germline ends. The CDR3 is 15 residues long. Germline V lookup: CDR1 SGHVS, CDR2 FQNEAQ. DNA for the CDR3: TGTGCCAGCAGGCCCGGTTGGAGGGAAACCTACGAGCAGTACTTC. Translating it yields CASRPGWRETYEQYF.

The chain links TRBV7-2 to TRBJ2-6; D tentatively reads TRBD1 or TRBD2 (5 bases each). The germline gives CDR1 SGHTA, CDR2 FQGNSA. Trimming took 0 bases from V and 1 from J, leaving 7 bases between them. The CDR3 has 16 residues. CDR3 coding DNA: TGTGCCAGCAGCTTAGCGGGGACGTCTGGGGCCAACGTCCTGACTTTC. Protein: CASSLAGTSGANVLTF.

V gene TRBV20-1 combines with J gene TRBJ1-2; the D is unclear. CDR3 length: 15 residues. V dropped 0 bases and J dropped 6 bases, with 17 bases sitting between them. Germline values: CDR1 DFQATT, CDR2 SNEGSKA (reference sequence). CDR3 region: CSARDENRKGNGYTF. The CDR3 DNA follows: TGCAGTGCTAGAGATGAGAACCGCAAAGGAAATGGCTACACCTTC.

This clonotype was seen more than once but under ten times. The CDR3 spells CASSESWGTGSGNTEAFF. CDR3 DNA: TGCGCCAGCAGTGAGTCTTGGGGTACAGGGTCCGGGAACACTGAAGCTTTCTTT. V is TRBV10-1 and J is TRBJ1-1; TRBD1 might be the D (6 bases). Germline V gene data show CDR1 as WNHNN and CDR2 as SYGVQD (reference sequence). The V and J ends lost 0 bases and 1 base respectively, with 18 bases between them. The CDR3 consists of 18 residues.

The J gene is TRBJ2-5, the V gene TRBV10-3, with D perhaps matching TRBD1 (6 bases). The V gene's germline CDR1 is ENHRY and CDR2 SYGVKD. V was cut by 2 bases and J by 4 bases, with 8 bases left in between. The CDR3 covers 13 residues. In nucleotides, the CDR3 is TGTGCCATCAGTGAGACAGGGCGAGAGACCCAGTACTTC. Protein product: CAISETGRETQYF.

The chain has TRBV20-1 and TRBJ1-1, with 12 bases aligning to TRBD1. The CDR3 runs 15 residues. With V trimmed by 5 bases and J by 0 bases, 4 bases remained unmatched. CDR1 DFQATT and CDR2 SNEGSKA come from the germline V gene (reference sequence). The CDR3 bases are TGCAGTGCTGATGGGACAGGGGGCATGAACACTGAAGCTTTCTTT. This encodes CSADGTGGMNTEAFF.

The chain has TRBV7-2 and TRBJ2-3, with a possible D match to TRBD2 (6 bases). Between the trimmed V and J ends, which lost 1 base and 8 bases, there was a span of 16 bases. Germline V lookup: CDR1 SGHTA, CDR2 FQGNSA. This CDR3 has 15 residues. Here the CDR3 DNA reads TGTGCCAGCAGCTTAGGACGGAGGGACTGGAGTACGCAGTATTTT. This codes for CASSLGRRDWSTQYF.

The chain employs TRBV20-1 and TRBJ2-3; perhaps TRBD2 as D (5 bases). Germline values: CDR1 DFQATT, CDR2 SNEGSKA (reference sequence). V gave up 5 bases and J gave up 7 bases, with 13 bases separating them. The CDR3 consists of 12 residues. In nucleotides, the CDR3 is TGCAGTGCTGGTTGGGGAGACTATACGCAGTATTTT. Translating gives CSAGWGDYTQYF.

This clonotype was observed many times. The genes are TRBV20-1 and TRBJ2-3, with a tentative D call TRBD2 (5 bases). Germline CDR1 is DFQATT and CDR2 is SNEGSKA (reference sequence). Trimming pared 0 bases from V and 1 base from J, leaving 14 bases between. This CDR3 has 16 amino acids. The CDR3 bases are TGCAGTGCTAGAGATAGGCGGGCAGCCCGCACAGATACGCAGTATTTT. As protein: CSARDRRAARTDTQYF.

The sample holds a few counts of this clonotype. The V call is TRBV6-2 or TRBV6-3, the J call TRBJ2-7; 8 nucleotides line up with TRBD2. CDR1 MNHEY and CDR2 SVGEGT come from the germline V gene. The CDR3 totals 15 residues. V gave up 4 bases and J gave up 2 bases; unmatched junction bases: 7. The CDR3, as DNA: TGTGCCAGCAGTTCGGGAGGGACTTACACCTACGAGCAGTACTTC. Translation gives CASSSGGTYTYEQYF.

This chain connects TRBV29-1 to TRBJ2-3; perhaps TRBD1 as D (5 bases). Germline-derived CDR1 and CDR2 are SQVTM and ANQGSEA. The CDR3 covers 13 residues. Trimming removed 3 bases at V and 6 bases at J, with 13 bases between. The CDR3 DNA sequence: TGCAGCGTTGAGAAAAGCCCAGGGGATACGCAGTATTTT. Its translation: CSVEKSPGDTQYF.